These T cell receptor beta chains were read from a single sample in a study of blood T cell repertoires in COVID-19. The protocol was immunoSEQ multiplex PCR, while the TCRdb copy is restricted to in-frame clones and leaves out a portion. The sample contains approximately 46,000 clones, roughly 89% of which appear only once. Sequencing used peripheral blood. Every receptor here comes from a man aged 45-65 years with active COVID-19. Each CDR3 is given with its conserved first and last residue. Fields, in order: D gene, clone size, J gene, V gene, CDR3 DNA, CDR3 protein. The D gene is left open where the match is weak. Rows give clone size only sometimes, using once, few, many, or a class for an expanded clone.

>-|-|TRBJ2-1|TRBV7-9
TGTGCCAGCAGCCTCAAGGGAGCTTTTGAGCAGTTCTTC
CASSLKGAFEQFF
>-|-|TRBJ2-7|TRBV5-1
TGCGCCAGCAGCTTAAAGACAGGAAAGGAGCAGTACTTC
CASSLKTGKEQYF
>-|-|TRBJ2-7|TRBV9
TGTGCCAGCAGCGTAGGGGAGGGGGTTGCCCTGGAGCAGTACTTC
CASSVGEGVALEQYF
>-|-|TRBJ2-1|TRBV5-1
TGCGCCAGCAGCTTGCAGGGCCAGGGGCTAAATGAGCAGTTCTTC
CASSLQGQGLNEQFF
>-|-|TRBJ2-7|TRBV28
TGTGCCAGCAGCCCCTTTTCCTACGAGCAGTACTTC
CASSPFSYEQYF
>-|-|TRBJ2-7|TRBV7-3
TGTGCCAGCAGCGCCACGCAGACAAACGAGCAGTACTTC
CASSATQTNEQYF
>TRBD1|-|TRBJ1-6|TRBV25-1
TGTGCCAGCAGTGCTAGGGACAGTTCACCCCTCCACTTT
CASSARDSSPLHF
>TRBD1|once|TRBJ2-2|TRBV19
TGTGCCAGTAGACCAGGACAGGGAAACACCGGGGAGCTGTTTTTT
CASRPGQGNTGELFF
>TRBD1|-|TRBJ1-6|TRBV5-1
TGCGCCAGCAGCATGGCGGACAGGGAAAGGTCACCCCTCCACTTT
CASSMADRERSPLHF
>-|-|TRBJ1-4|TRBV18
TGTGCCAGCTCACCGCTAGGGGTGGCCACTAATGAAAAACTGTTTTTT
CASSPLGVATNEKLFF
>-|-|TRBJ1-2|TRBV3-1/TRBV3-2
TGTGCCAGCAGCCCCCCAGGACTGATGGGCTATGGCTACACCTTC
CASSPPGLMGYGYTF
>-|-|TRBJ2-3|TRBV12-5
TGTGCTAGTGGGGCCGCCCGGGATAACACAGATACGCAGTATTTT
CASGAARDNTDTQYF
>-|-|TRBJ1-2|TRBV30
TGTGCCTGGAGTCCACAGGGCGCTTTGCCTAACTATGGCTACACCTTC
CAWSPQGALPNYGYTF
>TRBD1|-|TRBJ2-3|TRBV29-1
TGCAGCGTTGAAACAGGGGTGAACACAGATACGCAGTATTTT
CSVETGVNTDTQYF
>TRBD1|-|TRBJ1-2|TRBV30
TGTGCCTGGAGTCGGGACAGGGGTGGTCGTGGCTACACCTTC
CAWSRDRGGRGYTF
>TRBD1|-|TRBJ1-5|TRBV11-2
TGTGCCAGCAGCGGGAATTTCTCGGGACAGGGAATGGAATCAGCCCCAGCATTT
CASSGNFSGQGMESAPAF
>TRBD1|-|TRBJ2-2|TRBV27
TGTGCCAGCAACCCGACAGGGGGCGGTACCGGGGAGCTGTTTTTT
CASNPTGGGTGELFF
>TRBD2|-|TRBJ2-1|TRBV7-9
TGTGCCAGCAGTATAACTAGCGGGGAAGGGAATGAGCAGTTCTTC
CASSITSGEGNEQFF
>-|-|TRBJ1-3|TRBV19
TGTGCCAGTAGTATCGGGACTACTGGAAACACCATATATTTT
CASSIGTTGNTIYF
>TRBD1|-|TRBJ2-5|TRBV6-2/TRBV6-3
TGTGCCAGCAGCCGCCCCAGGGGGACAGGGGAAGAGACCCAGTACTTC
CASSRPRGTGEETQYF
>-|-|TRBJ1-5|TRBV2
TGTGCCAGCAGTGCTGGTGCGAATCAGCCCCAGCATTTT
CASSAGANQPQHF
>-|-|TRBJ1-2|TRBV28
TGTGCCAGCCACCAGGGAAATGGCTACACCTTC
CASHQGNGYTF
>-|-|TRBJ1-4|TRBV5-1
TGCGCCAGCAGCTTGGAGAGTAATGAAAAACTGTTTTTT
CASSLESNEKLFF
>-|-|TRBJ1-1|TRBV11-2
TGTGCCAGCAGCTTAGTAGCGGGGGGCACTGAAGCTTTCTTT
CASSLVAGGTEAFF
>TRBD1|-|TRBJ2-7|TRBV4-1
TGCGCCAGCAGCCAATGGACAGGGCCCTCCTACGAGCAGTACTTC
CASSQWTGPSYEQYF
>TRBD1|few|TRBJ2-7|TRBV12-3/TRBV12-4
TGTGCCAGCAAAGGACAGGGGGCTTACGAGCAGTACTTC
CASKGQGAYEQYF
>TRBD2|-|TRBJ2-2|TRBV2
TGTGCCAGCAGCCCACCGGGACTAGGACGGACCACCGGGGAGCTGTTTTTT
CASSPPGLGRTTGELFF
>-|-|TRBJ2-3|TRBV15
TGTGCCACCAGCGAGGGCCGCGACACAGATACGCAGTATTTT
CATSEGRDTDTQYF
>TRBD1|-|TRBJ1-3|TRBV10-2
TGCGCCAGCACCCCAGACAGGGCATTAGGCTCTGGAAACACCATATATTTT
CASTPDRALGSGNTIYF
>-|once|TRBJ1-5|TRBV5-8
TGTGCCAGCAGCTTTGTACAGGATAGCAATCAGCCCCAGCATTTT
CASSFVQDSNQPQHF
>-|-|TRBJ2-2|TRBV6-1
TGTGCCAGCAGTGATGGGGGGGCTGGGACCGGGGAGCTGTTTTTT
CASSDGGAGTGELFF
>TRBD1|-|TRBJ1-2|TRBV7-2
TGTGCCAGCAGGGCCGGGACAGCAAACTATGGCTACACCTTC
CASRAGTANYGYTF
>TRBD1|-|TRBJ1-6|TRBV6-5
TGTGCCAGCAGTCGACAGGGGTCAACGAATTCACCCCTCCACTTT
CASSRQGSTNSPLHF
>TRBD2|few|TRBJ2-2|TRBV28
TGTGCCAGCTTCTCTGCGGGGGGGCCCACGGACGGGGAGCTGTTTTTT
CASFSAGGPTDGELFF
>-|-|TRBJ2-5|TRBV5-8
TGTGCCAGCAGCTTGGCCCGGTTAGAGACCCAGTACTTC
CASSLARLETQYF
>-|-|TRBJ1-5|TRBV28
TGTGCCAGCGGCTCTACCGGGAGTCAGCCCCAGCATTTT
CASGSTGSQPQHF
>-|-|TRBJ1-2|TRBV11-1
TGTGCCAGCAGCTTAGTCCCGGGCAGGGATGTCTATGGCTACACCTTC
CASSLVPGRDVYGYTF
>-|-|TRBJ1-3|TRBV9
TGTGCCAGCAGCGTAGGGACAGTTAACACCATATATTTT
CASSVGTVNTIYF
>TRBD2|-|TRBJ2-3|TRBV5-1
TGCGCCAGCAGCCACGGCGGGGGATCCAGCACAGATACGCAGTATTTT
CASSHGGGSSTDTQYF
>-|-|TRBJ1-1|TRBV7-2
TGTGCCAGCAGCTTAGATCCGGGGAACACTGAAGCTTTCTTT
CASSLDPGNTEAFF
>-|-|TRBJ1-2|TRBV6-5
TGTGCCAGCAGTTACCTTACAGGGTCCGGCTACACCTTC
CASSYLTGSGYTF
>TRBD2|-|TRBJ2-3|TRBV18
TGTGCCAGCTCCCGGTCCCGGGGGGAGGGCCCCGTGAATGATTTT
CASSRSRGEGPVNDF